The 6 T cell receptor beta chains listed next were all sequenced from one sample in a study of blood T cells in healthy people across ages. Sample-barcoded 5' priming and a J-beta primer mix drove a second PCR of about 7 to 12 cycles. TCRdb fed the 5' RACE reads into MiXCR, producing one record per CDR3 protein. Here the sample spans approximately 800,000 distinct CDR3 sequences, roughly 50% being singletons. The source material was blood. The receptors derive from a man aged 80 or over in good health.

The rearrangement uses TRBV7-8 and TRBJ2-4; D possibly matches TRBD1 or TRBD2 (5 bases each). The CDR3 sequence is 14 residues long. Germline CDR1 SGHVS, CDR2 FQNEAQ. V was shortened by 1 base and J by 13 bases, with 17 bases between the two germline ends. The CDR3 DNA is TGTGCCAGCAGCTTAGTGGGGGTTTTGGGTGAGCAGTACTTC. It translates to CASSLVGVLGEQYF.

This chain uses TRBV12-3 or TRBV12-4 with TRBJ2-5; the D gene is possibly TRBD2 (6 bases). V was trimmed by 3 bases and J by 7 bases, leaving 15 bases between them. The CDR3 consists of 14 residues. In DNA, the CDR3 is TGTGCCAGCAGTTTGTACACCCAGGAGGGGACCCAGTACTTC. It encodes CASSLYTQEGTQYF.

The CDR3: CASSPRRGAVSYEQYF. DNA of the CDR3: TGTGCCAGCAGTCCTCGGCGGGGGGCAGTTTCCTACGAGCAGTACTTC. V usage is TRBV6-5 and J usage is TRBJ2-7, with TRBD2 identical over 8 bases. The CDR3 extends over 16 amino acids. The ends lost 5 bases at V and 1 base at J; junction bases unmatched: 10. The germline V gene encodes CDR1 MNHEY and CDR2 SVGAGI.

V usage is TRBV4-2 and J usage is TRBJ2-5; a possible D gene is TRBD2 (5 bases). From germline, CDR1 is LGHNA and CDR2 YNFKEQ. Trimming stripped 4 bases from V and 11 bases from J, with 20 bases between. The CDR3 consists of 14 residues. In DNA, the CDR3 is TGTGCCAGCAGCCCTCAACGAGGGAGCTGTGAGCAGTACTTC. Amino acids: CASSPQRGSCEQYF.

J is TRBJ2-7 and V is TRBV20-1, with a possible D match to TRBD1 (5 bases). The germline CDR1 and CDR2 sequences are DFQATT and SNEGSKA (reference sequence). This CDR3 spans 12 amino acids. The germline V and J ends were trimmed by 5 bases and 2 bases, with 10 bases remaining between them. The CDR3 DNA sequence: TGCAGTGCTCAGACAGTCACCTACGAGCAGTACTTC. It is translated as CSAQTVTYEQYF.

The genes are TRBV20-1 and TRBJ1-4; tentatively, D is TRBD1 (5 bases). V was clipped by 3 bases and J by 3 bases, with 14 bases between them. Germline V gene lookup returns CDR1 DFQATT and CDR2 SNEGSKA (reference sequence). The length of the CDR3 is 15 residues. The CDR3 reads CSASVLQVANEKLFF. The CDR3 nucleotides read TGCAGTGCTAGTGTCCTACAGGTCGCTAATGAAAAACTGTTTTTT.